The 8 T cell receptor beta chains presented below share a single source sample, sequenced in a study of CD8+CD57+ T cells in acquired aplastic anemia. Patients who underwent sequencing had shown CD8+CD57+ cell expansion by flow cytometry. Profiling that covered TCR beta VDJ and CDR3 relied on genomic DNA as its template. TCRdb re-called the reads with MiXCR, one entry per CDR3 protein. The sample consists of 150,000 to 200,000 distinct CDR3 sequences, approximately 52% of them appearing once. The specimen was sorted CD4+, CD8+, or CD8+CD57+ T cells (not recorded which) from PBMCs. The origin of the receptors is a human donor with aplastic anemia.

The chain carries TRBV6-1 and TRBJ1-4, with 8 positions matching TRBD1. The CDR3 spans 16 residues. J lost 8 bases, V lost 6 bases, and 14 bases had no gene match. Germline loops: CDR1 MNHNS, CDR2 SASEGT. The CDR3 coding sequence is TGTGCCAGCAGAGACACAGCCCAGGGGGCGGAGGAAAAACTGTTTTTT. As protein: CASRDTAQGAEEKLFF.

The rearrangement uses TRBV7-9 and TRBJ2-7; a possible D gene is TRBD1 (5 bases). This CDR3 is 12 amino acids long. Germline lookup yields CDR1 SEHNR and CDR2 FQNEAQ (reference sequence). V gave up 5 bases and J gave up 7 bases, with 12 bases separating them. CDR3 bases: TGTGCCAGCAGCACCCCCGCAGGGGAGCAGTACTTC. Its translation is CASSTPAGEQYF.

This clonotype was seen ten or more times. The V and J genes are TRBV5-1 and TRBJ1-2; D remains ambiguous. The length of the CDR3 is 13 residues. V gave up 4 bases and J gave up 6 bases, with 13 bases separating them. Germline assignment: CDR1 SGHRS and CDR2 YFSETQ. The CDR3, as DNA: TGCGCCAGCAGCATGATTCCTGATCATGGCTACACCTTC. Translation: CASSMIPDHGYTF. The entire variable domain, with the rest obtained from reference TRBV5-1 and TRBJ1-2, is as follows: KAGVTQTPRYLIKTRGQQVTLSCSPISGHRSVSWYQQTPGQGLQFLFEYFSETQRNKGNFPGRFSGRQFSNSRSEMNVSTLELGDSALYLCASSMIPDHGYTFGSGTRLTVV.

The chain couples TRBV20-1 to TRBJ2-7; a possible D gene is TRBD1 (7 bases). The CDR3 runs 16 residues. V lost 6 bases, J lost 4 bases, and 25 bases lay in between. The V gene's germline CDR1 is DFQATT and CDR2 SNEGSKA (reference sequence). CDR3 DNA: TGCAGTGCGGAAAACCGGGACAGCGGGTCAATTTACGAGCAGTACTTC. Translated: CSAENRDSGSIYEQYF.

Concerning this clonotype: This may stem from a read error, because a much larger clone lies one nucleotide away. The chain couples TRBV9 to TRBJ2-2; D uncertain. Germline lookup yields CDR1 SGDLS and CDR2 YYNGEE. This CDR3 spans 14 amino acids. Trimming left V 4 bases short and J 1 base short, with 8 bases between. As DNA, the CDR3 is TGTGCCAGCAGCTTGGGCAGGAACACCGGGGAGCTGTTTTTT. It encodes CASSLGRNTGELFF.

This clonotype was recorded many times. V and J are TRBV7-2 and TRBJ2-1; 9 positions agree with TRBD2. V shed 9 bases and J 3 bases; nucleotides not matched to a gene: 3. The length of the CDR3 is 13 residues. Germline-derived CDR1 and CDR2 are SGHTA and FQGNSA. The CDR3 spells CASLAGVYNEQFF. The CDR3 DNA follows: TGTGCCAGTTTAGCGGGGGTCTACAATGAGCAGTTCTTC. Supplemented by reference TRBV7-2 and TRBJ2-1, the full variable domain reads GAGVSQSPSNKVTEKGKDVELRCDPISGHTALYWYRQSLGQGLEFLIYFQGNSAPDKSGLPSDRFSAERTGGSVSTLTIQRTQQEDSAVYLCASLAGVYNEQFFGPGTRLTVL.

This clonotype was counted a single time. V usage is TRBV6-1 and J usage is TRBJ1-5; 7 nucleotides line up with TRBD1. The CDR3 runs to 14 residues. V shed 6 bases and J 4 bases; nucleotides not matched to a gene: 6. CDR1 is MNHNS, CDR2 SASEGT, per germline. The CDR3 bases are TGTGCCAGCAGACCGGGACAGCCTAATCAGCCCCAGCATTTT. This encodes CASRPGQPNQPQHF.

This clonotype was counted at least ten times. The rearrangement links TRBV6-4 to TRBJ2-2, with 10 nucleotides matching TRBD1. V shed 3 bases and J 7 bases; nucleotides not matched to a gene: 5. The length of the CDR3 is 15 residues. Germline V gene data show CDR1 as MRHNA and CDR2 as SNTAGT. The CDR3 loop reads CASSEEGQGNGELFF. DNA for the CDR3: TGTGCCAGCAGTGAGGAGGGACAGGGGAACGGGGAGCTGTTTTTT.